This T cell receptor beta chain was documented in a study of T cell changes during pregnancy in multiple sclerosis. Per the germline V gene, CDR1 is MNHEY and CDR2 is SVGAGI. This CDR3 region has 14 residues. The V end lost 4 bases, the J end lost 0 bases, and 9 bases lay between the germline ends. Sequencing was performed with immunoSEQ multiplex PCR; in TCRdb, only in-frame clones are kept and a portion is missing. The sample contains 70,000 to 95,000 clones, 93% of which appear only once. The origin of this receptor is a female donor in good health, enrolled as a control in a pregnancy study. The gene calls are TRBV6-5 and TRBJ2-5; TRBD2 is a possible D gene (6 bases). Sample: peripheral blood, taken in the second trimester of pregnancy. CDR3 coding DNA: TGTGCCAGCAGTTTGGGGACTTACCAAGAGACCCAGTACTTC. Its translation is CASSLGTYQETQYF.